Listed here are 5 T cell receptor beta chains from one sample, sequenced in a study of blood T cell repertoires in COVID-19. Clones were sequenced by immunoSEQ multiplex PCR, and TCRdb holds only the in-frame ones, with some missing. The sample includes around 140,000 clones, 86% of them seen just once. Material for sequencing was PBMCs or T cells enriched from blood (not recorded which). Receptor source: a man in his fifties who had recovered from COVID-19.

V is TRBV18 and J is TRBJ1-6; a possible D gene is TRBD1 (5 bases). This CDR3 region has 15 residues. V shed 2 bases and J shed 7 bases, with 12 bases lying between them. The germline V gene has CDR1 KGHSH and CDR2 LQKENI. CDR3 sequence: CASSPKNQGNSPLHF. For the CDR3, the DNA is TGTGCCAGCTCACCAAAGAATCAGGGAAATTCACCCCTCCACTTT.

V usage is TRBV19 and J usage is TRBJ1-6; TRBD1 is a possible D gene (5 bases). This CDR3 contains 14 residues. Germline CDR1 is LNHDA and CDR2 is SQIVND (reference sequence). V was cut by 4 bases and J by 9 bases, with 13 bases left in between. The CDR3, as DNA: TGTGCCAGTAGTACGGAAAGACAGAGTTCACCCCTCCACTTT. Translating gives CASSTERQSSPLHF. The whole variable domain, filled in from reference TRBV19 and TRBJ1-6, reads DGGITQSPKYLFRKEGQNVTLSCEQNLNHDAMYWYRQDPGQGLRLIYYSQIVNDFQKGDIAEGYSVSREKKESFPLTVTSAQKNPTAFYLCASSTERQSSPLHFGNGTRLTVT.

This chain's CDR3 is CASSDPLGGLGYTF. The DNA of the CDR3 is TGTGCCAGCAGTGACCCACTAGGGGGATTAGGCTACACCTTC. The chain uses TRBV6-1 and TRBJ1-2; D might be TRBD1 (6 bases). The V end lost 3 bases, the J end lost 8 bases, and 16 bases lay between the germline ends. Germline loops: CDR1 MNHNS, CDR2 SASEGT. This CDR3 contains 14 residues.

The chain employs TRBV6-5 and TRBJ1-1, with a tentative D call TRBD1 (5 bases). The CDR3 spans 14 residues. Germline V gene sequence: CDR1 MNHEY, CDR2 SVGAGI. V lost 0 bases and J 6 bases, leaving 11 bases between the germline ends. The CDR3 here is CASSYSRRGAEAFF. The CDR3 DNA reads TGTGCCAGCAGTTACTCGCGCCGGGGGGCTGAAGCTTTCTTT.

This sequence joins TRBV5-8 and TRBJ2-6; 10 nucleotides agree with TRBD1. The CDR3 is made up of 18 amino acids. After removal of 4 bases from V and 2 bases from J, the junction contained 9 bases not matched to a gene. Per germline, CDR1 SGHTS and CDR2 YDEGEE. This chain's CDR3 is CASSTGDRGSAGANVLTF. The CDR3 nucleotides are TGTGCCAGCAGCACAGGGGACAGGGGATCAGCTGGGGCCAACGTCCTGACTTTC.